One sample yielded the 14 T cell receptor beta chains listed below, sequenced in a study of blood T cells in healthy people across ages. A second roughly 6 to 11 cycle PCR used barcoded and J-beta primers. One entry per CDR3 protein, called by TCRdb with MiXCR from the 5' RACE reads. The sample comprises some 780,000 distinct CDR3 sequences, about 61% of which are singletons, and roughly 25% rests with the top ten. Sequencing was carried out using blood. These TCRs come from a man in his forties in good health.

The chain joins TRBV3-1 to TRBJ1-1, with D perhaps TRBD1 (6 bases). The CDR3 spans 14 residues. CDR1 and CDR2 from the germline V gene are LGHDT and YNNKEL (reference sequence). V was trimmed by 4 bases and J by 5 bases, leaving 14 bases between them. The CDR3 loop reads CASSPRGVGTEAFF. The CDR3 DNA sequence: TGTGCCAGCAGCCCCAGGGGCGTTGGGACTGAAGCTTTCTTT.

This clonotype has more than one count but fewer than ten. This chain joins TRBV29-1 and TRBJ2-1; 8 bases map to TRBD2. V shed 6 bases, J shed 15 bases, and the junction held 16 bases outside the gene matches. Germline CDR1 is SQVTM and CDR2 is ANQGSEA. The CDR3 length is 13 residues. CDR3 region: CSVKTGGETTVFF. DNA of the CDR3: TGCAGCGTAAAGACGGGGGGGGAGACTACAGTGTTCTTC.

This clonotype was counted once. The J gene is TRBJ2-7, the V gene TRBV28; tentatively, D is TRBD2 (6 bases). Deletions cut 3 bases from V and 0 bases from J, with 18 bases between. CDR3 length: 17 residues. The V gene's germline CDR1 is MDHEN and CDR2 SYDVKM. The DNA for the CDR3 is TGTGCCAGCAGTTTCCAAGGCTATGAAGCGGGCTCCTACGAGCAGTACTTC. Translating it yields CASSFQGYEAGSYEQYF.

The V gene is TRBV6-6, the J gene TRBJ1-5; D call uncertain. Germline V gives CDR1 MNHNY, CDR2 SVGAGI (reference sequence). Deletions cut 2 bases from V and 5 bases from J, with 16 bases between. The CDR3 length is 16 residues. CDR3 nucleotide sequence: TGTGCCAGCAGTTACGCCCAGACAACCTACCATCAGCCCCAGCATTTT. This translates into CASSYAQTTYHQPQHF.

This clonotype was seen only a few times. V usage is TRBV3-1 and J usage is TRBJ2-3, with D perhaps given as TRBD1 or TRBD2 (6 bases each). Trimming cost V 4 bases and J 2 bases, with 16 bases left between them. Germline V gene sequence: CDR1 LGHDT, CDR2 YNNKEL (reference sequence). There are 16 residues in the CDR3. The CDR3 protein is CASSPKRGENTDTQYF. The CDR3 region has the DNA TGTGCCAGCAGCCCCAAGAGGGGGGAGAACACAGATACGCAGTATTTT.

The chain couples TRBV5-1 to TRBJ2-7, with 9 bases lining up with TRBD2. The DNA end is more similar to TRBJ2-5, so the J call may be wrong. The germline V gene encodes CDR1 SGHRS and CDR2 YFSETQ. The CDR3 has 16 residues. The CDR3 spells CASSLGLREGKETQYF. The DNA of the CDR3 is TGCGCCAGCAGCTTGGGGCTGCGGGAGGGCAAAGAGACCCAGTACTTC.

This clonotype was counted only a few times. The genes are TRBV6-5 and TRBJ1-2; 7 positions match TRBD1. CDR3 length equals 15 residues. V gave up 0 bases and J gave up 4 bases; unmatched junction bases: 5. The germline gives CDR1 MNHEY, CDR2 SVGAGI. CDR3 sequence (DNA): TGTGCCAGCAGTTACTCATGGGACAGATCCTATGGCTACACCTTC. Translation gives CASSYSWDRSYGYTF.

Note on this clonotype: One end of the junction varies from germline; a read error may be responsible. The chain uses TRBV7-7 and TRBJ2-3; D is perhaps TRBD2 (6 bases). Germline CDR1 reads SSHAT; CDR2 reads FNYEAQ (reference sequence). This CDR3 has 17 amino acids. CDR3 in amino acids: CASSFVGLTGEADTQYF. CDR3 nucleotides: TGTGCTAGCAGCTTCGTAGGCTTGACCGGGGAGGCAGATACGCAGTATTTT.

CDR3 region: CASSLLPGHSSGNTIYF. The CDR3 nucleotides are TGTGCCAGCAGCCTTCTCCCGGGACACAGCTCTGGAAACACCATATATTTT. The rearrangement uses TRBV16 and TRBJ1-3; tentative D call: TRBD1 (6 bases). V shed 4 bases and J shed 0 bases, with 16 bases lying between them. CDR3 size: 17 residues. Germline V CDR1 and CDR2: KGHSY, FQNENV.

The chain carries TRBV20-1 and TRBJ2-5, with no clear D. CDR1 is DFQATT and CDR2 is SNEGSKA in the germline V gene (reference sequence). V was clipped by 4 bases and J by 3 bases, with 9 bases between them. CDR3 size: 12 residues. CDR3 DNA sequence: TGCAGTGCTAATGTGACAAAAGAGACCCAGTACTTC. Protein product: CSANVTKETQYF.

This clonotype was seen only a few times. V and J are TRBV29-1 and TRBJ2-6; no clear D gene. V lost 0 bases, J lost 0 bases, and 3 bases lay in between. The germline V gene has CDR1 SQVTM and CDR2 ANQGSEA. This CDR3 region has 14 residues. The CDR3 DNA sequence: TGCAGCGTTGAAGATGCCTCTGGGGCCAACGTCCTGACTTTC. Protein: CSVEDASGANVLTF.

The chain links TRBV7-3 to TRBJ2-3; 10 bases match TRBD2. CDR1 and CDR2 from the germline V gene are SGHTA and FQGTGA. This CDR3 is built from 15 residues. V shed 6 bases and J 1 base; nucleotides not matched to a gene: 4. The CDR3 region has the DNA TGTGCCAGCAGTTGGCTAGCGGGGGGCACAGATACGCAGTATTTT. Its protein is CASSWLAGGTDTQYF.

J is TRBJ2-2 and V is TRBV7-2; D is ambiguous. This CDR3 is 14 amino acids long. The germline CDR1 and CDR2 sequences are SGHTA and FQGNSA. V lost 1 base to trimming and J lost 4 bases, with 7 bases between them. The CDR3 sequence: CASSLGAATGELFF. CDR3 sequence (DNA): TGTGCCAGCAGCTTAGGAGCAGCCACCGGGGAGCTGTTTTTT.

The chain carries TRBV3-1 and TRBJ2-1, with unresolved D. The CDR3 spans 17 residues. Germline V gene lookup returns CDR1 LGHDT and CDR2 YNNKEL (reference sequence). The V and J ends lost 1 base and 3 bases respectively, with 16 bases between them. The CDR3 region has the DNA TGTGCCAGCAGCCAAGTCGGTTACATTGAAGACTACAATGAGCAGTTCTTC. Its translation: CASSQVGYIEDYNEQFF.